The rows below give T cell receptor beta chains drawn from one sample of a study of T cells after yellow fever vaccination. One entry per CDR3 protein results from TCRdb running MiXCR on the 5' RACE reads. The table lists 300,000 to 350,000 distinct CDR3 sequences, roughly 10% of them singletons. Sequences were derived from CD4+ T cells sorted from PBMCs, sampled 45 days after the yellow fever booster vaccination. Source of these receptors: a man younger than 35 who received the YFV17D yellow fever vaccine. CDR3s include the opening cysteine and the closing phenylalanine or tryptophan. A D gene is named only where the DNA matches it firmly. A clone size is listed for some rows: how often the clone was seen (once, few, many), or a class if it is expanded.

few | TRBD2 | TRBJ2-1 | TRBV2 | TGTGCCACTGGCCCCGAGACTAGCCCCAATGAGCAGTTCTTC | CATGPETSPNEQFF
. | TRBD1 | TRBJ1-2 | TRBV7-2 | TGTGCCAGCAGCTTATTCGTGGACAGGGCAGATGGCTACACCTTC | CASSLFVDRADGYTF
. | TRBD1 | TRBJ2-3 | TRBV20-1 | TGCAGTGCTACGGACAGGGGGAGCACAGATACGCAGTATTTT | CSATDRGSTDTQYF
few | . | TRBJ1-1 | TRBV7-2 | TGTGTCACTTCAGGACCCTCGAAGAGGGTTGGCACTGAAGCTTTCTTT | CVTSGPSKRVGTEAFF
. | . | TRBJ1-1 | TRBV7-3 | TGTGCCAGCAGCACCGCCCCGGACACTGAAGCTTTCTTT | CASSTAPDTEAFF
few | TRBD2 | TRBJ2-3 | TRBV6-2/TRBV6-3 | TGTGCCAGCAACCAACTAGCGGGGGGCAGAAGCGTTACAGATACGCAGTATTTT | CASNQLAGGRSVTDTQYF
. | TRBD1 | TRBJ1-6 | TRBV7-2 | TGTGCCAGCAGCCTACGACAGGGTCGGAATTCACCCCTCCACTTT | CASSLRQGRNSPLHF
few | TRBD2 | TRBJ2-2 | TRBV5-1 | TGCGCCAGCAGCTTGGGGGCTAGCGGAAACACCGGGGAGCTGTTTTTT | CASSLGASGNTGELFF
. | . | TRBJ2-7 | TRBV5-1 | TGCGCCAGCAGCCCCCCGCAGCCCTACGAGCAGTACTTC | CASSPPQPYEQYF
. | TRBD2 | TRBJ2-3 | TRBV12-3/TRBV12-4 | TGTGCCAGCCGCCGCTTGGGGGGGGTGACAGATACGCAGTATTTT | CASRRLGGVTDTQYF